This TCR beta chain was identified during a study of T cells after yellow fever vaccination (dated by TCRdb to between 2018 and 2021). Regarding the complete study: Libraries from fractions with low cell numbers were prepared with the SMART-Seq v4 Ultra Low Input RNA kit. To follow T-cell clones before and after primary and booster YFV17D yellow fever vaccination, bulk TCR alpha and beta repertoires were sequenced over time. Two healthy male donors, one aged 18 to 30 and one aged 30 to 39 years, were included in the cohort. Blood was collected at multiple timepoints before and after primary and secondary immunization, and bulk PBMC replicates and cell subsets were isolated.

About this clonotype: The specificity of this receptor is unknown. No much larger clone is present one base from it, and per-base qualities are unavailable.

TCR cDNA was synthesized by 5'RACE template switching, which introduced a universal primer site and unique molecular identifiers. Priming for cDNA synthesis came from both the TCR alpha and TCR beta constant segments. Libraries were amplified in two PCR steps, with sample barcodes and sequencing adapters added in the second step. Libraries were sequenced on Illumina HiSeq 2500 (2x100 bp) or NovaSeq (2x150 bp). Per the original workflow: Reads were demultiplexed and collapsed into UMI consensus sequences with MIGEC, and V(D)J alignment was performed with MiXCR. Vaccine-responding clonotypes were identified with edgeR using replicate PBMC samples, with FDR below 0.01 and a log2 fold change above 5 up to day 15 being required. Each bulk clonotype received a CD4 or CD8 identity based on whether the sequenced CD4 or CD8 repertoire contained that clonotype at higher abundance. TCRdb reran the public reads through fastp at Q25 and MiXCR, keeping productive beta chains. Every CDR3 protein is listed once, alongside the most common genes and DNA of its rows. The V and J calls were determined by TCRdb, not by the authors. The sample table holds some 250,000 distinct CDR3 sequences, of which 6.5% to 8.5% were seen once. The ten most abundant clones make up more than 0.8% of the sample.

V is pared back by 3 bases and J by 5 bases, with 13 bases lying between the germline termini. The CDR3 goes from the cysteine to the phenylalanine over 13 residues. CDR3 DNA is the only sequence kept; it has 39 bases, read in frame from the first base. CDR1 and CDR2 were assigned from the germline V gene (reference sequence) as GTSNPN and SVGIG. Explained via the paper, the treatment or condition label denotes: live attenuated yellow fever vaccine strain. PBMCs were isolated from peripheral blood using a standard Ficoll-Paque protocol. Dynabeads CD4 and CD8 positive selection kits were used to isolate CD4 and CD8 T-cell fractions. TriZol was used to extract RNA from bulk PBMCs, CD4 and CD8 fractions, and dextramer-positive and dextramer-negative fractions. What the research found in general, with its limitations: After the booster, most of the clones that had expanded following primary vaccination were detected again (roughly 97% of CD4 and around 88% of CD8), which suggests that memory was broadly maintained. Computational filtering was required because FACS-sorted repertoires could contain abundant contaminating clonotypes from the bulk population. A small share of clonotypes occurred in both CD4 and CD8 compartments, likely arising from convergent recombination. Compared with the primary T-cell response, the secondary T-cell response was faster but weaker, reaching its peak on day 5 rather than on day 15. Because the study included only two donors, the extent to which the findings can be generalized is limited.

The sequences come from CD4+ T cells sorted from PBMCs, collected 15 days after the yellow fever booster vaccination. The sequence was collected from a young man who received the YFV17D yellow fever vaccine. The V and J segments used are TRBV30 and TRBJ2-5, with the identity of the D gene unclear. The CDR3 protein is CAWRLYGAETQYF. The sequenced DNA: TGTGCCTGGAGACTCTACGGTGCGGAGACCCAGTACTTC. The CDR3 plus the reference TRBV30 and TRBJ2-5 genes for the other parts give the full variable domain: SQTIHQWPATLVQPVGSPLSLECTVEGTSNPNLYWYRQAAGRGLQLLFYSVGIGQISSEVPQNLSASRPQDRQFILSSKKLLLSDSGFYLCAWRLYGAETQYFGPGTRLLVL.